In this sample, the clone carrying this T cell receptor beta chain turned up a few times. Its target is not known. The record originates from a study of cytomegalovirus exposure and HLA in healthy donors. Study summary: The early release's HLA-typed donors yielded roughly 85 million unique TCRs.

General study results and limits: The presence/absence work took it that sequencing depth was about the same across donors.

Researchers ran the PCR with 60 Vbeta and 13 Jbeta primers. Clones were sequenced by immunoSEQ multiplex PCR, and TCRdb holds only the in-frame ones, with some missing. The table records 120,000 or so clones, roughly two thirds of them present only once. V was clipped by 4 bases and J by 1 base, with 7 bases between them. Germline CDR1 and CDR2: SNHLY and FYNNEI. The CDR3 consists of 13 residues. The material sequenced was PBMCs. The chain uses TRBV2 and TRBJ2-5; perhaps TRBD1 as D (5 bases). The receptor comes from a young man in good health and CMV-seropositive. The CDR3 protein is CASSGQGQETQYF. The CDR3 region has the DNA TGTGCCAGCAGTGGTCAGGGCCAAGAGACCCAGTACTTC.